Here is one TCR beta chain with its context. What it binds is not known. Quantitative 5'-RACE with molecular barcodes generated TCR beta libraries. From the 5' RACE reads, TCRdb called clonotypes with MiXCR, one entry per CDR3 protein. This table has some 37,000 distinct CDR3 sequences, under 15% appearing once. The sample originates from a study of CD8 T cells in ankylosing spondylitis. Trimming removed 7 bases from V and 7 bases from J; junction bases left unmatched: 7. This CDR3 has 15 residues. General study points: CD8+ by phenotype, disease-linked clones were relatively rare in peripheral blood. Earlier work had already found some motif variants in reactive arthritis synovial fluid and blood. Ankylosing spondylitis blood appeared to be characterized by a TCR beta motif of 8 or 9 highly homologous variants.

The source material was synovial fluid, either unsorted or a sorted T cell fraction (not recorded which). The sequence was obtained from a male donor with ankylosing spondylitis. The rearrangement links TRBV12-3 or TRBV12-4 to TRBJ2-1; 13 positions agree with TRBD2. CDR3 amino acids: CASNLGLAGINEQFF. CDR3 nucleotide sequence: TGTGCCAGCAATTTGGGACTAGCGGGAATTAATGAGCAGTTCTTC.